This note documents a single TCR beta chain sequence. No antigen is known for it. Researchers took blood at baseline, on cycle 4 day 1, and on cycle 7 day 1. Germline V gene data show CDR1 as SGHTA and CDR2 as FQGNSA. The CDR3 is 17 residues long. Losses at the gene ends were 1 base for V and 6 bases for J; bases not matched to a gene: 12. Sequenced by immunoSEQ multiplex PCR; TCRdb stores in-frame clones only, minus some. The data contain some 100,000 clones, less than 95% of them singletons. These data belong to a study of OX40 agonist ivuxolimab in advanced cancers. For the study at large: Every patient in dose escalation had hepatocellular carcinoma, melanoma, renal cell or head and neck cancer. The mean age was 60 years, ranging from about 23 to 79, with under 90% of participants male.

Study-level points and caveats: Expanded clones belonging to CD8+ T cells outnumbered, on average, those of CD4+.

The chain combines TRBV7-2 with TRBJ2-7; 10 nucleotides line up with TRBD2. The TCR sequence derives from an adult with an advanced solid tumor such as melanoma, head and neck, liver or kidney cancer. The specimen comprised CD4+ or CD8+ T cells sorted from blood, sampled in a trial of the OX40 agonist ivuxolimab. The CDR3 nucleotides read TGTGCCAGCAGCTTAGGTCTCCTAGCGGGAGCAAAAAGCGAGCAGTACTTC. It is translated as CASSLGLLAGAKSEQYF.